Below are 13 T cell receptor beta chains sequenced from a single sample in a study of blood T cell repertoires in COVID-19. The data were produced by immunoSEQ multiplex PCR, yet TCRdb's version contains in-frame clones alone and is incomplete. This table has under 350,000 clones, 70% to 90% appearing once. Sequenced sample: peripheral blood. All receptors come from a woman between 65 and 79 years old with acute or convalescent COVID-19.

The rearrangement joins TRBV5-4 to TRBJ2-3; 9 nucleotides line up with TRBD2. This CDR3 has 16 amino acids. V trimming: 0 bases; J trimming: 1 base; junction bases outside the gene matches: 3. The V gene's germline CDR1 is SGHNT and CDR2 YYREEE (reference sequence). CDR3 nucleotides: TGTGCCAGCAGCTTGGGGGCTAGCGGGGGCACAGATACGCAGTATTTT. It encodes CASSLGASGGTDTQYF.

This sequence joins TRBV10-3 and TRBJ2-7; D unresolved. Trimming removed 3 bases from V and 0 bases from J, with 21 bases in between. The CDR3 loop spans 18 amino acids. CDR1 ENHRY and CDR2 SYGVKD come from the germline V gene. Here the CDR3 DNA reads TGTGCCATCAGTGACTCCCGGTCATTATCTAGGAGCTCCTACGAGCAGTACTTC. Translating gives CAISDSRSLSRSSYEQYF.

The gene calls are TRBV18 and TRBJ1-1; 7 bases agree with TRBD1. The V and J ends lost 3 bases and 4 bases, in that order; junction bases with no gene match: 8. Germline CDR1 reads KGHSH; CDR2 reads LQKENI. The CDR3 is 15 amino acids. The CDR3 DNA is TGTGCCAGCTCACCCCTCCCGGGACAGCTCACTGAAGCTTTCTTT. Residues: CASSPLPGQLTEAFF.

This chain links TRBV7-2 with TRBJ2-3; 9 nucleotides match TRBD1. The CDR3 is made up of 15 amino acids. V lost 4 bases and J lost 6; bases outside the gene matches: 8. The V gene's germline CDR1 is SGHTA and CDR2 FQGNSA. CDR3: CASSSRDRALDTQYF. The CDR3 DNA follows: TGTGCCAGCAGCTCCCGGGACAGGGCCCTGGATACGCAGTATTTT. The variable domain in full, with the rest retrieved from reference TRBV7-2 and TRBJ2-3, is GAGVSQSPSNKVTEKGKDVELRCDPISGHTALYWYRQSLGQGLEFLIYFQGNSAPDKSGLPSDRFSAERTGGSVSTLTIQRTQQEDSAVYLCASSSRDRALDTQYFGPGTRLTVL.

The table lists this clone with a few counts. This chain joins TRBV4-1 and TRBJ1-2, with a weak D call TRBD1 (5 bases). The CDR3 sequence is 16 residues long. Germline V gene lookup returns CDR1 MGHRA and CDR2 YSYEKL. The V end was cut by 4 bases, the J end by 8 bases, with 23 bases between. The DNA of the CDR3 is TGCGCCAGCAGCCGACCCCGGGGGGGGACTTTAGAAGGCTACACCTTC. Its translation: CASSRPRGGTLEGYTF.

This chain links TRBV10-3 with TRBJ1-1; 8 nucleotides match TRBD1. The CDR3 has 15 amino acids. The germline CDR1 and CDR2 sequences are ENHRY and SYGVKD. V was clipped by 3 bases and J by 0 bases; unmatched bases: 3. CDR3 in DNA: TGTGCCATCAGTGACAGGGGGCGGATGAACACTGAAGCTTTCTTT. Amino acids: CAISDRGRMNTEAFF.

The rearrangement uses TRBV4-1 and TRBJ1-2; the match to TRBD1 covers 11 bases. The CDR3 runs 16 residues. Trimming took 4 bases from V and 8 from J; bases not matched to a gene: 12. The germline V gene encodes CDR1 MGHRA and CDR2 YSYEKL. CDR3 DNA: TGCGCCAGCAGCCCCGGGACAGGGGGATTTCGTTGGGGCTACACCTTC. It codes for CASSPGTGGFRWGYTF.

The rearrangement uses TRBV2 and TRBJ2-3, with a possible D match to TRBD2 (7 bases). Between the trimmed V and J ends, which lost 8 bases and 4 bases, there was a span of 13 bases. This CDR3 has 13 residues. The V gene's germline CDR1 is SNHLY and CDR2 FYNNEI. CDR3 sequence reads: CASGGAGADTQYF. The CDR3, as DNA: TGTGCCAGCGGGGGGGCGGGCGCAGATACGCAGTATTTT.

The chain uses TRBV5-5 and TRBJ1-5; D remains unclear. CDR3 size: 14 residues. In germline, CDR1 is SGHKS, CDR2 YYEKEE (reference sequence). Trimming took 0 bases from V and 2 from J, leaving 6 bases between them. The CDR3 bases are TGTGCCAGCAGCTTGGCCCAGGGCAATCAGCCCCAGCATTTT. Amino acid sequence: CASSLAQGNQPQHF.

The chain uses TRBV3-1 (or the pseudogene TRBV3-2) and TRBJ1-2, with D unresolved. The CDR3 runs to 16 residues. In germline, CDR1 is LGHDT, CDR2 YNNKEL (reference sequence). Trimming pared 0 bases from V and 5 bases from J, leaving 16 bases between. For the CDR3, the DNA is TGTGCCAGCAGCCAAGATGGAGGAAGGAGGAGTTATGGCTACACCTTC. This translates into CASSQDGGRRSYGYTF.

The chain's CDR3 is CASSLDPPGQGGTGELFF. The CDR3 nucleotides read TGCGCCAGCAGCTTGGACCCTCCGGGACAGGGTGGCACCGGGGAGCTGTTTTTT. The chain is built from TRBV5-1 and TRBJ2-2; TRBD1 aligns across 9 bases. The CDR3 sequence is 18 residues long. Germline CDR1 is SGHRS and CDR2 is YFSETQ. After removal of 0 bases from V and 4 bases from J, the junction contained 10 bases not matched to a gene. Full variable domain (outside the CDR3, taken from reference TRBV5-1 and TRBJ2-2): KAGVTQTPRYLIKTRGQQVTLSCSPISGHRSVSWYQQTPGQGLQFLFEYFSETQRNKGNFPGRFSGRQFSNSRSEMNVSTLELGDSALYLCASSLDPPGQGGTGELFFGEGSRLTVL.

The chain couples TRBV5-1 to TRBJ2-1; 8 bases fit TRBD2. This CDR3 region has 16 residues. The ends lost 4 bases at V and 4 bases at J; junction bases unmatched: 10. CDR1 is SGHRS and CDR2 is YFSETQ in the germline V gene. Here the CDR3 reads CASSVAVLADYNEQFF. DNA of the CDR3: TGCGCCAGCAGCGTGGCGGTACTAGCGGATTACAATGAGCAGTTCTTC.

V gene TRBV12-3 or TRBV12-4 combines with J gene TRBJ2-7; D is possibly TRBD1 (5 bases). Trimming shortened V by 5 bases and J by 3 bases, and 11 bases separated the two germline ends. The CDR3 covers 13 residues. The CDR3 spells CASSPTTDYEQYF. In DNA, the CDR3 is TGTGCCAGCAGTCCAACGACAGACTACGAGCAGTACTTC.